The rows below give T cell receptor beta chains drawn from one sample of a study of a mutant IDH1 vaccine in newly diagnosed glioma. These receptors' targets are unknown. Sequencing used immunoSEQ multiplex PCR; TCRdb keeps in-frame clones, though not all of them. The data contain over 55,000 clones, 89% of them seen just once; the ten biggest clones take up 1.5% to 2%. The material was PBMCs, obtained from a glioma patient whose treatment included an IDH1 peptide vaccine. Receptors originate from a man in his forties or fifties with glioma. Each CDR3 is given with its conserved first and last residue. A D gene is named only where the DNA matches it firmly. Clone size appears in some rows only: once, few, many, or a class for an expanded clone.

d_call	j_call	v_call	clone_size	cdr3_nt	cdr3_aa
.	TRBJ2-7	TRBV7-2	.	TGTGCCAGCAGCTCCGAGGGTGGGCAGTACTTC	CASSSEGGQYF
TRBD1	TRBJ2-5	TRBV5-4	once	TGTGCCAGCAGCGGGGGACAGCCCCAAGAGACCCAGTACTTC	CASSGGQPQETQYF
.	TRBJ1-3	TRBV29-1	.	TGCAGCGTTGGCCAAGGACAGGGAAACACCATATATTTT	CSVGQGQGNTIYF
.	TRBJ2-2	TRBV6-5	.	TGTGCCAGCAGTTACTCGAGAACCGGGGAGCTGTTTTTT	CASSYSRTGELFF
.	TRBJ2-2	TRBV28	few	TGTGCCAGCGAGGGTATTGAAGCCGGGGAGCTGTTTTTT	CASEGIEAGELFF
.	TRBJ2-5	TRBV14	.	TGTGCCAGCAGCCTCTGGGGAGAGACCCAGTACTTC	CASSLWGETQYF
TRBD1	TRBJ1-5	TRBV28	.	TGTGCCAGCAGTTTGACGGGACAGAGCAATCAGCCCCAGCATTTT	CASSLTGQSNQPQHF
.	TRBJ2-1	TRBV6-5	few	TGTGCCAGCAGTCGTAGTCTTGCCAATGAGCAGTTCTTC	CASSRSLANEQFF
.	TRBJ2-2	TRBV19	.	TGTGCCAGTAGTATGACGTACTTGGGCGCCGGGGAGCTGTTTTTT	CASSMTYLGAGELFF
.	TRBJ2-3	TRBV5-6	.	TGTGCCAGCAGCTTTGGGAGCGGGACAAAAAGCACAGATACGCAGTATTTT	CASSFGSGTKSTDTQYF
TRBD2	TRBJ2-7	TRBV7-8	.	TGTGCCAGCAGCGCAGGACTAGCGGGAGGGCCCCACGAGCAGTACTTC	CASSAGLAGGPHEQYF
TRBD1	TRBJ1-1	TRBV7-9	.	TGTGCCAGCAGCCCCCTTCCCTCAGGGGGCCTAACAATTACTGAAGCTTTCTTT	CASSPLPSGGLTITEAFF
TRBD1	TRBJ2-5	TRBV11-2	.	TGTGCCAGCAGCACCGGGACAGGGGGAGGCGAGACCCAGTACTTC	CASSTGTGGGETQYF
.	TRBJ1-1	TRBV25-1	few	TGTGCCAGCAGTGCCTCGGCAGGCCTGAACACTGAAGCTTTCTTT	CASSASAGLNTEAFF
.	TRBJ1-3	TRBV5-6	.	TGTGCCAGCAGCACATTCTACTGGACTCCTACTTCTGGAAACACCATATATTTT	CASSTFYWTPTSGNTIYF
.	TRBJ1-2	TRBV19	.	TGTGCCAGTAGTATACGGGGAAGGATTGGCTACACCTTC	CASSIRGRIGYTF
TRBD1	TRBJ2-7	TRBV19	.	TGTGCCAGTAGCAAAACCGGGACAGGGACCTACGAGCAGTACTTC	CASSKTGTGTYEQYF
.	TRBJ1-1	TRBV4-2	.	TGTGCCAGCAGCCCTGTAAATCCGGGACGGACTGAAGCTTTCTTT	CASSPVNPGRTEAFF
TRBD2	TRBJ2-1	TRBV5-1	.	TGCGCCAGCAGCTTGGTGAATGGCGGGGGGTCCAATGAGCAGTTCTTC	CASSLVNGGGSNEQFF
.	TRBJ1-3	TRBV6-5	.	TGTGCCAGCAGTTACTCCCGATACTCTGGAAACACCATATATTTT	CASSYSRYSGNTIYF
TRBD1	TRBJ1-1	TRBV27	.	TGTGCCAGCAGGTCCCCGGGACAGGGGGCGCGGAGTACTGAAGCTTTCTTT	CASRSPGQGARSTEAFF
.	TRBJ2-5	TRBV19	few	TGTGCCAGTATGACGGGAGAGACCCAGTACTTC	CASMTGETQYF
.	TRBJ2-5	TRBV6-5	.	TGTGCCAGCAGTTACTCTTGGACCCAAGAGACCCAGTACTTC	CASSYSWTQETQYF
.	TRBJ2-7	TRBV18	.	TGTGCCAGCTCACCACCGAATACGAGGGCTCAGGTGGCCTACGAGCAGTACTTC	CASSPPNTRAQVAYEQYF
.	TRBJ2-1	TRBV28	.	TGTGCCAGCTTAAACTGGGATGAGCAGTTCTTC	CASLNWDEQFF
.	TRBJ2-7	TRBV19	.	TGTGCCAGTAGGCCCGAGCAGGCCTCCTACGAGCAGTACTTC	CASRPEQASYEQYF
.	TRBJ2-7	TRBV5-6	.	TGTGCCAGCAGAAGGACTGGAAGCTACGAGCAGTACTTC	CASRRTGSYEQYF
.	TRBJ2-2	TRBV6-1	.	TGTGCCAGCAGTGAAGTTGTTCTGGCTCTACCGAACACCGGGGAGCTGTTTTTT	CASSEVVLALPNTGELFF
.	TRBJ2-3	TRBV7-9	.	TGTGTCAGCAGCTTAGAAGGGGCCACGCAGTATTTT	CVSSLEGATQYF
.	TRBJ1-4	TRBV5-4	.	TGTGCCAGCAGCAGGGACGGCTCCGGGAAACTGTTTTTT	CASSRDGSGKLFF
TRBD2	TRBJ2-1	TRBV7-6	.	TGTGCCAGCAGCCCAGGACTAGCCTACCATGAGCAGTTCTTC	CASSPGLAYHEQFF
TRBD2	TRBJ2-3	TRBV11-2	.	TGTGCCAGCAGCTCCTCCCAATTTAGCGGGAGGGCAGATACGCAGTATTTT	CASSSSQFSGRADTQYF
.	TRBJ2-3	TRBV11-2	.	TGTGCCAGCAGCTTAGAAAGAAGTTTTGCTAGATCCACAGATACGCAGTATTTT	CASSLERSFARSTDTQYF
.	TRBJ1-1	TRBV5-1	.	TGCGCCAGCAGCTTGGGCCGCGGGACACATAAGAACACTGAAGCTTTCTTT	CASSLGRGTHKNTEAFF
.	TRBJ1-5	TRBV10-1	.	TGCGCCAGCAGTCGGGACAACAATCAGCCCCAGCATTTT	CASSRDNNQPQHF
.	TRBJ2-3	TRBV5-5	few	TGTGCCAGCAGCCCTAGGACAGGCACAGATACGCAGTATTTT	CASSPRTGTDTQYF
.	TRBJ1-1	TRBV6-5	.	TGTGCCAGCAGTTACAGGATGCAGGGTAGAATTGAAGCTTTCTTT	CASSYRMQGRIEAFF
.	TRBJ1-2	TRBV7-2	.	TGTGCCAGCAGCTTTATCGGCAGCTCCCCCTTTTCCTATGGCTACACCTTC	CASSFIGSSPFSYGYTF
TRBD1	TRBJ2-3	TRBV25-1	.	TGTGCCAGCAGTGGAACCGGGACAGGGGGCAAGACAGATACGCAGTATTTT	CASSGTGTGGKTDTQYF
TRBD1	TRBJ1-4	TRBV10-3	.	TGTGCCATCAGGCGGGACAGGGAAGAAAAACTGTTTTTT	CAIRRDREEKLFF
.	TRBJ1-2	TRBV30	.	TGTGCCTGGAGCAGGGAAGGCTACACCTTC	CAWSREGYTF
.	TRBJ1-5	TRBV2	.	TGTGCCAGCAGGGCGGACACTAGCAATCAGCCCCAGCATTTT	CASRADTSNQPQHF